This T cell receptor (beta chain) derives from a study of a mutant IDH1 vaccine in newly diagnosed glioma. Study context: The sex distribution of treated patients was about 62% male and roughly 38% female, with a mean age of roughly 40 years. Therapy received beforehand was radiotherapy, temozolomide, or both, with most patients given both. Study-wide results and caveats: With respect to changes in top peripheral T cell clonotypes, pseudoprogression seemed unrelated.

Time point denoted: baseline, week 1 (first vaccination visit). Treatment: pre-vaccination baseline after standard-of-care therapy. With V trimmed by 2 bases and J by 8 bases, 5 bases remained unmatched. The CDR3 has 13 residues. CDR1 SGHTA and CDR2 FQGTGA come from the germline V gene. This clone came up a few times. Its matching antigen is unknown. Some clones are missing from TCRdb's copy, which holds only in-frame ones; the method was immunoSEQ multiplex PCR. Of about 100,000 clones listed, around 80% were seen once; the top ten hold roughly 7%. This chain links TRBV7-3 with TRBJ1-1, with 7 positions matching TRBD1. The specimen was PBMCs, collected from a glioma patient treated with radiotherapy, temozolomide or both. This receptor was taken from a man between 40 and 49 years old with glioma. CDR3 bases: TGTGCCAGCAGCTTATACAGGGGAACAGAAGCTTTCTTT. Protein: CASSLYRGTEAFF.